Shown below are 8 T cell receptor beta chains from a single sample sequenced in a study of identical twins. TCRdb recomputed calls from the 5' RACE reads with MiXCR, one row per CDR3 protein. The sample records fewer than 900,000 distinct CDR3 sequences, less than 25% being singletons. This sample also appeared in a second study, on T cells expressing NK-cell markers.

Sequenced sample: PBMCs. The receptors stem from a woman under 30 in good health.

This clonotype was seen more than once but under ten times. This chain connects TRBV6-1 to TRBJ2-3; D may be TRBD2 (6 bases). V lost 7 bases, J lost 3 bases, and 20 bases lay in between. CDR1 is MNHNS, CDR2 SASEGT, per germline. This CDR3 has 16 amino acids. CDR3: CASTTRLGRITDTQYF. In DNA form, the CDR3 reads TGTGCCAGCACCACGAGACTAGGGAGGATTACAGATACGCAGTATTTT.

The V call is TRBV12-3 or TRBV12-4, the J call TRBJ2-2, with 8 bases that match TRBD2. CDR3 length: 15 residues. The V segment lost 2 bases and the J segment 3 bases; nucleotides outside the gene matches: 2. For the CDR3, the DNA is TGTGCCAGCAGTTTATTAGCGGGGTACACCGGGGAGCTGTTTTTT. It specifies CASSLLAGYTGELFF.

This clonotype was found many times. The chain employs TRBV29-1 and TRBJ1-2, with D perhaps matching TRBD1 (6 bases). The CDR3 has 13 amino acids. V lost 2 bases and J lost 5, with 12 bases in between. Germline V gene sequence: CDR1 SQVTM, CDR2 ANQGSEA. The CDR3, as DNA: TGCAGCGTTGAATATTACAGGGAGTATGGCTACACCTTC. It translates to CSVEYYREYGYTF.

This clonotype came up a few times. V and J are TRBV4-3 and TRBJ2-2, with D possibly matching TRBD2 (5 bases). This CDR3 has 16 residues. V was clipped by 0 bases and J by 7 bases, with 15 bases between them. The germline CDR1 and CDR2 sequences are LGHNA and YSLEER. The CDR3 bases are TGCGCCAGCAGCCAAGATTGGCGACTCGGAGGCGGGGAGCTGTTTTTT. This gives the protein CASSQDWRLGGGELFF.

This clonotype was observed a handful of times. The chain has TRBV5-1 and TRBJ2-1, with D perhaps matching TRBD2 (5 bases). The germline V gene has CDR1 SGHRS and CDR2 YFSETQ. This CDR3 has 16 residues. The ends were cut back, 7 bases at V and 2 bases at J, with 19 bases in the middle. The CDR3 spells CASHRRPSGTYNEQFF. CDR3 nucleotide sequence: TGCGCCAGCCACAGAAGGCCCAGCGGAACCTACAATGAGCAGTTCTTC.

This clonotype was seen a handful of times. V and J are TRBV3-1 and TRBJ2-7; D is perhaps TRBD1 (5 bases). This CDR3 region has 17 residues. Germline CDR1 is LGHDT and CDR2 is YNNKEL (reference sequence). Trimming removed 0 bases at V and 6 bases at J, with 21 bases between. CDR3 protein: CASSQDLASWGSSEQYF. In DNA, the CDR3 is TGTGCCAGCAGCCAAGATTTGGCTTCTTGGGGCTCGTCCGAGCAGTACTTC.

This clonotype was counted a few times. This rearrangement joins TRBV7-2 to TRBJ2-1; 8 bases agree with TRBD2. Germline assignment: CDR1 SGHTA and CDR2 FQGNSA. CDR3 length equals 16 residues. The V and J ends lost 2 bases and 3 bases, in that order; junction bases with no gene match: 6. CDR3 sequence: CASSLTGTRNYNEQFF. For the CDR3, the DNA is TGTGCCAGCAGCTTAACCGGGACTAGGAACTACAATGAGCAGTTCTTC.

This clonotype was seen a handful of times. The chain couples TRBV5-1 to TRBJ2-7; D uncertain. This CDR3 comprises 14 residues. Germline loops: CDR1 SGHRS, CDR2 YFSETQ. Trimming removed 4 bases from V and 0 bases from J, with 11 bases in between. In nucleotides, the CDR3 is TGCGCCAGCAGCACCCAAGACACCTCCTACGAGCAGTACTTC. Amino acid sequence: CASSTQDTSYEQYF.